The TCR beta chain described here comes from a study of OX40 agonist ivuxolimab in advanced cancers. CDR1 ENHRY and CDR2 SYGVKD come from the germline V gene. The CDR3 has 13 amino acids. V was pared by 7 bases and J by 2 bases, with 9 bases between. This clone was seen only once. Some clones are missing from TCRdb's copy, which holds only in-frame ones; the method was immunoSEQ multiplex PCR. There are roughly 40,000 clones in the sample; 70% to 90% occur only once, and roughly 13% lies in the top ten. V usage is TRBV10-3 and J usage is TRBJ1-3; perhaps TRBD1 as D (5 bases). The sequencing used CD4+ or CD8+ T cells sorted from blood, collected in a trial of the OX40 agonist ivuxolimab. This sequence was found in an adult with an advanced solid tumor such as melanoma, head and neck, liver or kidney cancer. CDR3 sequence: CAITPGTGNTIYF. The CDR3 DNA reads TGTGCCATCACCCCAGGGACTGGAAACACCATATATTTT.